This T cell receptor (beta chain) was captured in a study of shared clonotypes between healthy human individuals. Findings of the study overall: Against clonotypes common to all four donors, non-shared ones had lower generation probabilities.

Turning to this clone: Antigen specificity is unknown.

Here immunoSEQ multiplex PCR was the method, and the copy in TCRdb shows in-frame clones only, minus some. The table has over a million clones, under 80% seen once; the top ten hold approximately 1.3%. This CDR3 region has 15 residues. V shed 7 bases and J shed 3 bases, with 13 bases lying between them. Per germline, CDR1 MNHEY and CDR2 SVGAGI. The sequenced material came from memory CD4+ T cells sorted from blood. Sample subset: CD45RA-negative fraction. V gene TRBV6-5 combines with J gene TRBJ1-6; maybe TRBD1 (5 bases). The origin of this receptor is a man aged 18 to 35 in good health. CDR3 loop: CASTYGAGYNSPLHF. CDR3 sequence (DNA): TGTGCCAGCACATATGGGGCAGGCTATAATTCACCCCTCCACTTT.